This paragraph reports one TCR beta chain. Its antigen remains unknown. Naive CD8 populations comprised CD45RO-negative cells positively selected for CCR7, excluding terminally differentiated effector memory CD45RA+ cells. All donors qualified as healthy HIV-negative adults and had experienced no recent acute infections or vaccinations. Method: immunoSEQ multiplex PCR; TCRdb's copy keeps in-frame clones and lacks some. The data hold about 2.1 million clones, with more than 85% observed a single time. These data are taken from a study of shared clonotypes between healthy human individuals. Study-level findings and limits: Clonotypes that were shared across a few donors made up 4% to 6% of naive CD4 clonotypes. Although depth was large, rarefaction showed that sequencing of the sorted subsets was incomplete.

The V segment lost 5 bases and the J segment 0 bases; nucleotides outside the gene matches: 9. The CDR3 runs to 16 residues. The germline V gene has CDR1 SEHNR and CDR2 FQNEAQ (reference sequence). Sequencing was done on a sample of naive CD8+ T cells from PBMCs. The chain is built from TRBV7-9 and TRBJ2-7; TRBD1 aligns across 8 bases. The source of this sequence is a man aged 18 to 30 in good health. Some clones in this sample may be carry-over from other donors' samples. CDR3 in amino acids: CASSPRQGWPSYEQYF. For the CDR3, the DNA is TGTGCCAGCAGCCCAAGACAGGGGTGGCCCTCCTACGAGCAGTACTTC. The whole variable domain, remainder taken from reference TRBV7-9 and TRBJ2-7, is DTGVSQNPRHKITKRGQNVTFRCDPISEHNRLYWYRQTLGQGPEFLTYFQNEAQLEKSRLLSDRFSAERPKGSFSTLEIQRTEQGDSAMYLCASSPRQGWPSYEQYFGPGTRLTVT.